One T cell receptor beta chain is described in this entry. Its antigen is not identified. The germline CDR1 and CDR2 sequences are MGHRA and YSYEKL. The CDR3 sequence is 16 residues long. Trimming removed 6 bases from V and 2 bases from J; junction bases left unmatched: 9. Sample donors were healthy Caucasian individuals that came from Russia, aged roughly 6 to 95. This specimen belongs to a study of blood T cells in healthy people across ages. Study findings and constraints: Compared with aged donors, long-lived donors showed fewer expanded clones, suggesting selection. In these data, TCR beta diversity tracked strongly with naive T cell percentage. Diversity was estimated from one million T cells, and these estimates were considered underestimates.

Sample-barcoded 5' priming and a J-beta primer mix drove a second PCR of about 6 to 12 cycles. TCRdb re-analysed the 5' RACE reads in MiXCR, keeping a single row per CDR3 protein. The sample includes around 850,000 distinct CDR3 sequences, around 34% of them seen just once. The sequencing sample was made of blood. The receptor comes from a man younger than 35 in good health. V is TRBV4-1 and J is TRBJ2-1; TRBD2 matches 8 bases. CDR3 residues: CASSPGAGGAYNEQFF. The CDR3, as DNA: TGCGCCAGCAGTCCTGGGGCCGGGGGGGCCTACAATGAGCAGTTCTTC.